The 25 T cell receptor beta chains presented below share a single source sample, sequenced in a study of chemoradiotherapy in HPV16-positive cancers. Using immunoSEQ multiplex PCR, the repertoire was profiled, and TCRdb retains in-frame clones only, with some absent. The data contain roughly 3,000 clones, about 89% of them singletons. The sample was tumor tissue, taken from a patient who underwent chemoradiotherapy. The receptors were gathered from a human donor with HPV-associated anogenital cancer.

The J gene is TRBJ2-7, the V gene TRBV28, with 9 bases identical to TRBD1. The CDR3 has 16 amino acids. V was pared by 4 bases and J by 1 base, with 8 bases of the junction left unmatched. Germline CDR1 reads MDHEN; CDR2 reads SYDVKM. CDR3 loop: CASSSGTGRTSYEQYF. The CDR3 DNA sequence: TGTGCCAGCAGTTCCGGGACAGGGCGTACATCCTACGAGCAGTACTTC. Looking up the rest from reference TRBV28 and TRBJ2-7 gives the full variable domain: DVKVTQSSRYLVKRTGEKVFLECVQDMDHENMFWYRQDPGLGLRLIYFSYDVKMKEKGDIPEGYSVSREKKERFSLILESASTNQTSMYLCASSSGTGRTSYEQYFGPGTRLTVT.

The chain recombines TRBV5-6 with TRBJ2-1, with 9 nucleotides matching TRBD2. CDR1 and CDR2 (germline): SGHDT, YYEEEE. The ends lost 7 bases at V and 7 bases at J; junction bases unmatched: 15. The CDR3 covers 16 residues. As DNA, the CDR3 is TGTGCCAGCGGCTCTTGGGCGGGAGGGCCTGGGAATGAGCAGTTCTTC. Its translation: CASGSWAGGPGNEQFF.

The CDR3, as DNA: TGTGCCAGCAGTTTATCGTTCCGGGCCAGTCGGTACGAGCAGTACTTC. Translation gives CASSLSFRASRYEQYF. The chain links TRBV27 to TRBJ2-7; D is unclear. V lost 0 bases and J lost 4, with 16 bases in between. The CDR3 runs to 16 residues. CDR1 is MNHEY and CDR2 is SMNVEV in the germline V gene (reference sequence).

The chain recombines TRBV6-1 with TRBJ1-5; D may be TRBD1 (5 bases). V dropped 6 bases and J dropped 2 bases, with 11 bases sitting between them. Germline V gives CDR1 MNHNS, CDR2 SASEGT. The CDR3 is 14 amino acids. Here the CDR3 DNA reads TGTGCCAGCAGCGCTTCGGGGGGCAATCAGCCCCAGCATTTT. Protein product: CASSASGGNQPQHF.

The V call is TRBV9, the J call TRBJ1-3; D not certain. V was clipped by 0 bases and J by 4 bases, with 14 bases between them. This CDR3 is built from 16 residues. In germline, CDR1 is SGDLS, CDR2 YYNGEE. The CDR3 DNA is TGTGCCAGCAGCGTAGAAAGCCGAGCGGGGGGAAACACCATATATTTT. This sequence encodes CASSVESRAGGNTIYF.

This chain connects TRBV4-2 to TRBJ1-1; 7 nucleotides agree with TRBD1. V trimming: 1 base; J trimming: 1 base; junction bases outside the gene matches: 9. The CDR3 runs to 17 residues. Per the germline V gene, CDR1 is LGHNA and CDR2 is YNFKEQ. CDR3 in DNA: TGTGCCAGCAGCCAAGGGACAGGCCGCCAGGGGAACACTGAAGCTTTCTTT. Residues: CASSQGTGRQGNTEAFF.

CDR3 loop: CASSSTGERSNEQFF. The CDR3 coding sequence is TGTGCCAGCAGTTCTACAGGGGAGAGAAGCAATGAGCAGTTCTTC. The chain uses TRBV9 and TRBJ2-1, with 7 bases aligning to TRBD1. The germline V gene encodes CDR1 SGDLS and CDR2 YYNGEE. The CDR3 runs 15 residues. V lost 5 bases, J lost 6 bases, and 11 bases stayed unmatched.

This chain uses TRBV5-1 with TRBJ2-1; tentative D call: TRBD2 (6 bases). The V end lost 0 bases, the J end lost 5 bases, and 12 bases lay between the germline ends. The germline V gene encodes CDR1 SGHRS and CDR2 YFSETQ. This CDR3 spans 15 amino acids. CDR3 in DNA: TGCGCCAGCAGCTTGGGCCTAGCGCGCGACAATGAGCAGTTCTTC. It yields the protein CASSLGLARDNEQFF.

The CDR3 loop reads CASSEFLRAVQETQYF. The CDR3, as DNA: TGTGCCAGCAGTGAATTTCTGCGGGCCGTTCAAGAGACCCAGTACTTC. The V gene is TRBV2, the J gene TRBJ2-5; D possibly corresponds to TRBD2 (5 bases). V was trimmed by 2 bases and J by 2 bases, leaving 15 bases between them. This CDR3 contains 16 residues. Per the germline V gene, CDR1 is SNHLY and CDR2 is FYNNEI.

The chain carries TRBV11-2 and TRBJ1-1; D is undetermined. The V end was cut by 5 bases, the J end by 0 bases, with 13 bases between. The CDR3 has 15 amino acids. The V gene's germline CDR1 is SGHAT and CDR2 FQNNGV. CDR3 in DNA: TGTGCCAGCAGCCCTCGGAAGAAAGTGAACACTGAAGCTTTCTTT. As protein: CASSPRKKVNTEAFF.

The J gene is TRBJ2-3, the V gene TRBV29-1; D is perhaps TRBD1 (6 bases). Germline-derived CDR1 and CDR2 are SQVTM and ANQGSEA. This CDR3 is built from 12 residues. V shed 4 bases and J shed 2 bases, with 7 bases lying between them. CDR3 in DNA: TGCAGCGTTGGACAGGCCACAGATACGCAGTATTTT. Protein product: CSVGQATDTQYF.

J is TRBJ1-2 and V is TRBV6-1; 8 nucleotides agree with TRBD1. The CDR3 sequence is 14 residues long. V was pared by 6 bases and J by 4 bases, with 7 bases of the junction left unmatched. Germline V gene sequence: CDR1 MNHNS, CDR2 SASEGT. CDR3 DNA sequence: TGTGCCAGCAGAGTCACAGGGGGGGGCTATGGCTACACCTTC. It translates to CASRVTGGGYGYTF.

The chain links TRBV9 to TRBJ2-7; TRBD1 agrees at 9 bases. With V trimmed by 0 bases and J by 6 bases, 4 bases remained unmatched. The CDR3 extends over 14 amino acids. Looked up from germline, CDR1 is SGDLS and CDR2 is YYNGEE. CDR3 loop: CASSVGGQGGEQYF. CDR3 bases: TGTGCCAGCAGCGTAGGGGGACAGGGCGGCGAGCAGTACTTC.

The chain is built from TRBV7-3 and TRBJ1-2; 9 positions match TRBD1. This CDR3 is built from 16 residues. Germline lookup yields CDR1 SGHTA and CDR2 FQGTGA. V was clipped by 5 bases and J by 6 bases; unmatched bases: 13. DNA of the CDR3: TGTGCCAGCAGCCGTACAGGGGGCCCCCCCCTTGATGGCTACACCTTC. Its protein is CASSRTGGPPLDGYTF. The variable domain in full, with the rest retrieved from reference TRBV7-3 and TRBJ1-2, is GAGVSQTPSNKVTEKGKYVELRCDPISGHTALYWYRQSLGQGPEFLIYFQGTGAADDSGLPNDRFFAVRPEGSVSTLKIQRTERGDSAVYLCASSRTGGPPLDGYTFGSGTRLTVV.

This clone was recorded a few times. V gene TRBV18 combines with J gene TRBJ1-1, with D unclear. Trimming left V 5 bases short and J 2 bases short, with 9 bases between. The CDR3 contains 13 residues. The germline V gene encodes CDR1 KGHSH and CDR2 LQKENI. The chain's CDR3 is CASSGQENTEAFF. DNA of the CDR3: TGTGCCAGCTCAGGCCAAGAAAACACTGAAGCTTTCTTT. Using reference TRBV18 and TRBJ1-1 for the parts outside the CDR3, the full variable domain is NAGVMQNPRHLVRRRGQEARLRCSPMKGHSHVYWYRQLPEEGLKFMVYLQKENIIDESGMPKERFSAEFPKEGPSILRIQQVVRGDSAAYFCASSGQENTEAFFGQGTRLTVV.

The chain uses TRBV5-1 and TRBJ1-2, with a weak D call TRBD1 (5 bases). Germline V gene lookup returns CDR1 SGHRS and CDR2 YFSETQ. The CDR3 length is 12 residues. The V end was cut by 1 base, the J end by 8 bases, with 9 bases between. The CDR3 DNA reads TGCGCCAGCAGCTTGCAGGGAGTGGGCTACACCTTC. It encodes CASSLQGVGYTF. Filled out from reference TRBV5-1 and TRBJ1-2, the complete variable domain reads KAGVTQTPRYLIKTRGQQVTLSCSPISGHRSVSWYQQTPGQGLQFLFEYFSETQRNKGNFPGRFSGRQFSNSRSEMNVSTLELGDSALYLCASSLQGVGYTFGSGTRLTVV.

The chain has TRBV19 and TRBJ2-2; D remains ambiguous. Per germline, CDR1 LNHDA and CDR2 SQIVND (reference sequence). V dropped 0 bases and J dropped 3 bases, with 11 bases sitting between them. This CDR3 region has 16 residues. CDR3 DNA sequence: TGTGCCAGTAGTATAGAGGAACCGGGCTACACCGGGGAGCTGTTTTTT. Protein: CASSIEEPGYTGELFF.

This chain uses TRBV5-1 with TRBJ2-2; D not certain. Germline loops: CDR1 SGHRS, CDR2 YFSETQ. Trimming stripped 7 bases from V and 1 base from J, with 11 bases between. This CDR3 contains 14 residues. CDR3 sequence (DNA): TGCGCCAGCCGTGGTGGGGAGAACACCGGGGAGCTGTTTTTT. Amino acid sequence: CASRGGENTGELFF.

V usage is TRBV14 and J usage is TRBJ2-5, with D hard to call. Per germline, CDR1 SGHDN and CDR2 FVKESK. The CDR3 loop spans 11 amino acids. The germline V and J ends were trimmed by 1 base and 7 bases, with 4 bases remaining between them. CDR3 residues: CASSQGGTQYF. In DNA, the CDR3 is TGTGCCAGCAGCCAAGGGGGGACCCAGTACTTC.

The chain combines TRBV9 with TRBJ1-4; 8 bases map to TRBD1. This CDR3 is built from 16 residues. V was clipped by 3 bases and J by 2 bases; unmatched bases: 6. Germline CDR1 is SGDLS and CDR2 is YYNGEE. The CDR3 bases are TGTGCCAGCAGCGGAGGACAGGGATTCACTAATGAAAAACTGTTTTTT. Its translation: CASSGGQGFTNEKLFF.

The rearrangement uses TRBV27 and TRBJ2-1, with TRBD2 identical over 10 bases. There are 16 residues in the CDR3. The junction had 9 bases not matched to a gene; V was cut back by 8 bases and J by 2 bases. CDR1 is MNHEY, CDR2 SMNVEV, per germline (reference sequence). CDR3 nucleotide sequence: TGTGCCAGCCTCCCGCTAGCGGGAGTAACCTACAATGAGCAGTTCTTC. Encoded protein: CASLPLAGVTYNEQFF.

V and J are TRBV9 and TRBJ2-1, with 10 nucleotides matching TRBD2. Germline trimming cut 4 bases from V and 9 bases from J; bases unmatched to any gene: 10. This CDR3 contains 15 residues. Germline loops: CDR1 SGDLS, CDR2 YYNGEE. The CDR3 loop is CASSSETSGSPEQFF. The CDR3 coding sequence is TGTGCCAGCAGCTCAGAGACTAGCGGGTCCCCTGAGCAGTTCTTC.

This chain joins TRBV11-2 and TRBJ2-3; TRBD1 matches at 10 bases. Germline V gene lookup returns CDR1 SGHAT and CDR2 FQNNGV. This CDR3 contains 15 residues. Germline trimming cut 2 bases from V and 6 bases from J; bases unmatched to any gene: 5. CDR3 DNA: TGTGCCAGCAGCTTAAGGACAGGGGGTTTGGATACGCAGTATTTT. It encodes CASSLRTGGLDTQYF.

The V gene is TRBV5-1, the J gene TRBJ2-2, with TRBD1 identical over 8 bases. The CDR3 is 14 amino acids. CDR1 is SGHRS and CDR2 is YFSETQ in the germline V gene. V lost 3 bases to trimming and J lost 4 bases; unmatched junction nucleotides: 2. CDR3: CASSWTGSTGELFF. DNA for the CDR3: TGCGCCAGCAGCTGGACAGGGAGCACCGGGGAGCTGTTTTTT.

This chain joins TRBV7-2 and TRBJ1-5; 9 bases agree with TRBD1. This CDR3 has 16 residues. Germline trimming cut 5 bases from V and 6 bases from J; bases unmatched to any gene: 11. CDR1 is SGHTA, CDR2 FQGNSA, per germline. The CDR3 protein is CASSEQTGGAGQPQHF. The CDR3 DNA follows: TGTGCCAGCAGCGAACAAACAGGGGGCGCCGGTCAGCCCCAGCATTTT.